This is a list of T cell receptor beta chains from one sample in a study of blood T cell repertoires in COVID-19. Sequencing was performed with immunoSEQ multiplex PCR; in TCRdb, only in-frame clones are kept and a portion is missing. The sample yields around 250,000 clones, roughly 82% seen once. Sequencing input: peripheral blood. The receptors were sampled from a woman older than 75 with COVID-19, enrolled during active disease. The conserved cysteine and the conserved F or W are not part of the CDR3 here. Each record gives: J gene, clone size, V gene, CDR3 protein. Clone size is given for some rows only: seen once, a few or many times, or a class if the clone is expanded.

J: TRBJ2-1
size: once
V: TRBV28
CDR3: ASSSPGQGSNEQF

J: TRBJ1-1
size: -
V: TRBV20-1
CDR3: SARGQSEAF

J: TRBJ1-2
size: -
V: TRBV18
CDR3: ASSPPEINYGYT

J: TRBJ2-1
size: -
V: TRBV5-6
CDR3: ASSLAGGGNEQF

J: TRBJ2-1
size: -
V: TRBV3-1/TRBV3-2
CDR3: ASSQEGRGQYNEQF

J: TRBJ1-6
size: -
V: TRBV28
CDR3: ASSELGQGGSPLH

J: TRBJ2-5
size: few
V: TRBV19
CDR3: ASSLQTASAETQY

J: TRBJ2-2
size: -
V: TRBV28
CDR3: ASNPVNTGELF

J: TRBJ1-1
size: few
V: TRBV30
CDR3: AWRGRNTEAF

J: TRBJ2-1
size: -
V: TRBV18
CDR3: ASSAGAGGRNEQF

J: TRBJ2-5
size: -
V: TRBV7-2
CDR3: ASSLAGQYQETQY